This T cell receptor beta chain is from a study of CD8+CD57+ T cells in acquired aplastic anemia. The wider study: The average for DNA from sorted CD4+ and CD8+ cells was 3 to 3.5 ug.

Flow cytometry had shown expanded CD8+CD57+ cells in the patients chosen for sequencing. Blood was sampled before the patients had received any therapy. Of note for this clonotype: Its antigen is as yet unknown.

Whole-study results and caveats: Around 30 was the count of CD8+ CDR3 sequences that patients shared with controls.

Genomic DNA acted as the template from which TCR beta VDJ combination and CDR3 sequence profiling were carried out. One entry per CDR3 protein results from TCRdb running MiXCR on the reads. The sample consists of around 200,000 distinct CDR3 sequences, approximately 60% of them appearing once. Germline V gene data show CDR1 as KGHDR and CDR2 as SFDVKD. The CDR3 length is 15 residues. Trimming cost V 8 bases and J 5 bases; bases outside gene matches: 10. Sequencing used sorted CD4+, CD8+, or CD8+CD57+ T cells (not recorded which) from PBMCs. The origin of this receptor is a human donor with aplastic anemia. This chain uses TRBV24-1 with TRBJ2-5; 10 nucleotides match TRBD1. The CDR3 DNA is TGTGCCACCAACACCGGGACAGGGGATAGGGAGACCCAGTACTTC. Amino acid sequence: CATNTGTGDRETQYF.